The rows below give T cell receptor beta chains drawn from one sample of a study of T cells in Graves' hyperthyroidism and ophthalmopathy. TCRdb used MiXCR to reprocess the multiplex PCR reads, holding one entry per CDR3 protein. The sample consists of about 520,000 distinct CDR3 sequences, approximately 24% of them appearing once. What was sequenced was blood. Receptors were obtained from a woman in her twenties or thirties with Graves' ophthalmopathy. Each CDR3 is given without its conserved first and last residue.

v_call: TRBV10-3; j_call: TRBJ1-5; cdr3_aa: AISEGGAGQPQH
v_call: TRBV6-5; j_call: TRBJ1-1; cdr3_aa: ASSYSLGQGNTEAF
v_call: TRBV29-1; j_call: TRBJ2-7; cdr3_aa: SVEGDRGRGEQY
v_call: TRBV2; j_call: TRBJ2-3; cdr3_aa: ASSESLSHRDTQY
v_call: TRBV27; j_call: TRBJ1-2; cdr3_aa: ASSLFGETFYGYT
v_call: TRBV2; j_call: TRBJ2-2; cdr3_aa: ASSGLTSGRVGELF
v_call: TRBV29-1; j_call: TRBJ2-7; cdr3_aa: SVEDNGAYEQY
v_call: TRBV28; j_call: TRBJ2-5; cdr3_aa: ASRSVMGETQY
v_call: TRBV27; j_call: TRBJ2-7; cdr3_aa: ASSSGQDIYEQY
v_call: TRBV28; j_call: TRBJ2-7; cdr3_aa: ASSPTTVLEQY
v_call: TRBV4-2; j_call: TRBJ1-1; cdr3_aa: ASSQDDGGGGTEAF
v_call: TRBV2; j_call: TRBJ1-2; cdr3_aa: ASSTQGERYGYT
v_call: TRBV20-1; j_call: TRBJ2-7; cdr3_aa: SASPRGSPYEQY